One and the same sample provided the 18 T cell receptor beta chains below, sequenced in a study of tumor and adjacent non-tumor tissue in lung cancer. The template was RNA from unsorted bulk tissue. More than 3 cm separated this lung sample from the edge of the tumor. Three rounds of nested PCR, following a modified ARM-PCR protocol, produced the TCRbeta library. TCRdb re-called the multiplex PCR reads with MiXCR, one entry per CDR3 protein. The sample includes 40,000 to 50,000 distinct CDR3 sequences, around 59% of them seen just once. The sequencing sample was made of distant non-tumor lung tissue. The source is a woman aged 70 to 79 with non-small cell lung cancer.

The V gene is TRBV6-5, the J gene TRBJ2-7; D tentatively reads TRBD1 or TRBD2 (5 bases each). Trimming shortened V by 0 bases and J by 5 bases, and 14 bases separated the two germline ends. Germline loops: CDR1 MNHEY, CDR2 SVGAGI. The CDR3 runs to 15 residues. The DNA for the CDR3 is TGTGCCAGCAGTTACTCTGGGCACCGGGGCCACGAGCAGTACTTC. It specifies CASSYSGHRGHEQYF.

Concerning this clonotype: One end of the junction is discordant with germline, which a read error may explain. The genes are TRBV29-1 and TRBJ2-5; 8 nucleotides match TRBD1. This CDR3 contains 15 residues. In germline, CDR1 is SQVTM, CDR2 ANQGSEA. The CDR3 coding sequence is TGTAGCGTTGAAGTGGGACAGGACACCCAAGAGACCCAGTACTTC. Protein product: CSVEVGQDTQETQYF.

A word on this clonotype: A read error is possible here, since a much larger clone lies one base away. The rearrangement links TRBV14 to TRBJ2-5; the D is unclear. From germline, CDR1 is SGHDN and CDR2 FVKESK. The CDR3 is 12 amino acids. The chain's CDR3 is CASSRTQGTQYF. The CDR3 region has the DNA TGTGCCAGCAGCCGCACCCAAGGGACCCAGTACTTC. The full variable domain, its missing parts supplied by reference TRBV14 and TRBJ2-5, is EAGVTQFPSHSVIEKGQTVTLRCDPISGHDNLYWYRRVMGKEIKFLLHFVKESKQDESGMPNNRFLAERTGGTYSTLKVQPAELEDSGVYFCASSRTQGTQYFGPGTRLLVL.

This sequence joins TRBV20-1 and TRBJ2-1, with D maybe TRBD2 (6 bases). V lost 0 bases to trimming and J lost 5 bases, with 14 bases between them. In germline, CDR1 is DFQATT, CDR2 SNEGSKA (reference sequence). The CDR3 has 15 residues. This CDR3 is CSARDWSGVHNEQFF. The DNA for the CDR3 is TGCAGTGCTAGAGATTGGTCGGGAGTTCACAATGAGCAGTTCTTC.

This clonotype was observed a single time. Given the absence of the conserved phenylalanine or tryptophan at the CDR3 end, a read error is likely. J is TRBJ2-5 and V is TRBV5-4; no firm D call. This CDR3 is 15 amino acids long. CDR1 is SGHNT, CDR2 YYREEE, per germline (reference sequence). The chain's CDR3 is CTSSLYERPQETQYL. The CDR3 DNA reads TGTACCAGCAGCTTGTACGAGAGGCCACAAGAGACCCAGTACTTA.

This clonotype has a handful of counts. V usage is TRBV3-1 and J usage is TRBJ2-7; D not resolved. Trimming cost V 4 bases and J 3 bases, with 10 bases left between them. Germline V gives CDR1 LGHDT, CDR2 YNNKEL (reference sequence). The CDR3 runs to 13 residues. The CDR3 DNA sequence: TGTGCCAGCAGCCCGCGTAGGAGCTACGAGCAGTACTTC. Translated: CASSPRRSYEQYF.

A word on this clonotype: Germline is not matched at one junction end, which may reflect a read error. V and J are TRBV30 and TRBJ1-2; D gene unclear. The germline CDR1 and CDR2 sequences are GTSNPN and SVGIG (reference sequence). The CDR3 spans 12 residues. The CDR3 coding sequence is TGCGCCTGGAATGGAGGGTTCTATGGCTACACCTTC. Translated, it gives CAWNGGFYGYTF.

A remark on this clonotype: A much larger clone differs by one base, so this may be a read error. The V call is TRBV20-1, the J call TRBJ2-5, with D perhaps matching TRBD2 (6 bases). V was trimmed by 5 bases and J by 0 bases, leaving 19 bases between them. The CDR3 runs to 16 residues. Germline assignment: CDR1 DFQATT and CDR2 SNEGSKA (reference sequence). The CDR3 protein is CSAVVGGTSNQETQYF. DNA of the CDR3: TGCAGTGCTGTGGTGGGAGGTACCTCGAACCAAGAGACCCAGTACTTC.

This clonotype was seen only once. At one boundary the junction diverges from the germline segment, which might be a read error. The V call is TRBV6-1, the J call TRBJ2-7; a weak D match, TRBD2 (6 bases). Germline V gene lookup returns CDR1 MNHNS and CDR2 SASEGT. The CDR3 runs 12 residues. The CDR3 nucleotides read TGTGTCAGCAGCGTAGCGGACTACGAGCATTACTTC. It is translated as CVSSVADYEHYF.

V gene TRBV29-1 combines with J gene TRBJ2-1, with 8 bases matching TRBD2. The ends lost 8 bases at V and 6 bases at J; junction bases unmatched: 18. CDR1 SQVTM and CDR2 ANQGSEA come from the germline V gene. The CDR3 sequence is 16 residues long. CDR3 bases: TGCAGCTTCATGGGACTAGTGGGAACAGGAGGCAATGAGCAGTTCTTC. Protein product: CSFMGLVGTGGNEQFF.

Concerning this clonotype itself: A read error may produce the germline difference seen at one junction end. CDR3 loop: CAIIAGETEAFF. CDR3 bases: TGTGCCATCATAGCAGGGGAGACTGAGGCTTTCTTT. The chain couples TRBV10-3 to TRBJ1-1; possibly TRBD1 for D (6 bases). The CDR3 totals 12 residues. The germline V gene has CDR1 ENHRY and CDR2 SYGVKD.

As concerns this clonotype: The junction does not match germline at one end; this may be a read error. The CDR3, as DNA: TGTGTCAGCACCCTTAGCGGGACGCTCTCCTGCGAGCAGTACTTC. The encoded protein is CVSTLSGTLSCEQYF. The chain recombines TRBV7-9 with TRBJ2-7; 8 bases fit TRBD2. CDR3 length: 15 residues. Germline-derived CDR1 and CDR2 are SEHNR and FQNEAQ (reference sequence). Drawing the rest from reference TRBV7-9 and TRBJ2-7, the complete variable domain is DTGVSQNPRHKITKRGQNVTFRCDPISEHNRLYWYRQTLGQGPEFLTYFQNEAQLEKSRLLSDRFSAERPKGSFSTLEIQRTEQGDSAMYLCVSTLSGTLSCEQYFGPGTRLTVT.

In this sample, this clonotype turned up many times. This chain links TRBV4-1 with TRBJ2-5; 9 bases agree with TRBD2. With V trimmed by 1 base and J by 1 base, 16 bases remained unmatched. Germline V gene data show CDR1 as MGHRA and CDR2 as YSYEKL. The CDR3 runs to 20 residues. The CDR3 loop reads CASSQGRGLAGNVGQETQYF. The CDR3, as DNA: TGCGCCAGCAGCCAAGGGAGAGGCCTAGCGGGAAATGTTGGCCAAGAGACCCAGTACTTC.

This clonotype was found a few times. This sequence may be a read error, since a much larger clone differs from it by one base. The chain couples TRBV28 to TRBJ1-2, with a tentative D call TRBD1 (5 bases). The germline CDR1 and CDR2 sequences are MDHEN and SYDVKM. The CDR3 is 16 residues long. The V and J ends lost 2 bases and 0 bases respectively, with 13 bases between them. The DNA for the CDR3 is TGTGCCAGCAGTTTACCTTTCGACAGAACTAACTATGGCTACACCTTC. Its protein is CASSLPFDRTNYGYTF.

This clonotype was picked up many times. V gene TRBV28 combines with J gene TRBJ2-7; no reliable D call. In germline, CDR1 is MDHEN, CDR2 SYDVKM. Trimming left V 4 bases short and J 3 bases short, with 10 bases between. The CDR3 totals 13 residues. The chain's CDR3 is CASSYTVNYEQYF. DNA of the CDR3: TGTGCCAGCAGTTATACAGTCAACTACGAGCAGTACTTC.

A few counts support this clonotype. This sequence joins TRBV30 and TRBJ1-1; D not certain. CDR1 and CDR2 (germline): GTSNPN, SVGIG (reference sequence). V dropped 4 bases and J dropped 6 bases, with 12 bases sitting between them. The CDR3 covers 12 residues. CDR3 coding DNA: TGTGCCTGGACGAGGAGGGCCGCTGAAGCTTTCTTT. This gives the protein CAWTRRAAEAFF.

Worth noting for this clonotype: An end of the junction does not agree with germline; a read error may underlie this. J is TRBJ1-2 and V is TRBV5-4, with TRBD1 as a possible D gene (6 bases). Germline CDR1 and CDR2: SGHNT and YYREEE (reference sequence). The length of the CDR3 is 15 residues. Written as DNA, the CDR3 is TGCGCCAGCAGCTTGGGGGAGCCAGGGGAGGCTGGCTACACCTTC. It yields the protein CASSLGEPGEAGYTF.

Regarding this clonotype: Compared with germline, one end of the junction differs, possibly owing to a read error. The V and J genes are TRBV6-6 and TRBJ1-1; D unresolved. The CDR3 has 11 amino acids. Germline CDR1 reads MNHNY; CDR2 reads SVGAGI (reference sequence). CDR3 DNA: TGTGCCAGCAGTACTAACACTGAAGCTCTCTTT. Translating it yields CASSTNTEALF.